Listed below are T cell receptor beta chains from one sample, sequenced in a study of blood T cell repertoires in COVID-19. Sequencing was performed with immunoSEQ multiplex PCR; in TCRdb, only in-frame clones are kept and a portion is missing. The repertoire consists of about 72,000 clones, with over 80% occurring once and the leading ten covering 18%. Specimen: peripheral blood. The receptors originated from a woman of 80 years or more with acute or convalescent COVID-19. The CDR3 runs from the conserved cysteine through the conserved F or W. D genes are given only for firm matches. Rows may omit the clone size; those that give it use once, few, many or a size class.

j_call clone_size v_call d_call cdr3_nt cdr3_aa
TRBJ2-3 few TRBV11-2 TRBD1 TGTGCCAGCAGCCCCACAGGGGATTCGGCAGATACGCAGTATTTT CASSPTGDSADTQYF
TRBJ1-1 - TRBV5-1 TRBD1 TGCGCCAGCACCGCGGCAGGGGGGAACACTGAAGCTTTCTTT CASTAAGGNTEAFF
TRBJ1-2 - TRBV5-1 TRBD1 TGCGCCAGCAGCGCCCAGACAGGGGAATGGGGCTACACCTTC CASSAQTGEWGYTF
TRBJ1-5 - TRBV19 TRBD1 TGTGCCAGTAGTACCACCGCAGGGGGCCGAAGCAATCAGCCCCAGCATTTT CASSTTAGGRSNQPQHF
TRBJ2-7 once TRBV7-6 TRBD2 TGTGCCAGCAGCCCGCTGAGCGGGAAGAAGGCCTACGAGCAGTACTTC CASSPLSGKKAYEQYF
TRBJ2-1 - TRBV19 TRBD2 TGTGCCAGTAGTATCCCCTCTTTTAGCGGGAGGAATGAGCAGTTCTTC CASSIPSFSGRNEQFF
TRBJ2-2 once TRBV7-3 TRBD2 TGTGCCAGCAGCTTGGCGGGGGCGAACACCGGGGAGCTGTTTTTT CASSLAGANTGELFF
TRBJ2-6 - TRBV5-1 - TGCGCCAGCAACACGGGGGCTGGGGCCAACGTCCTGACTTTC CASNTGAGANVLTF
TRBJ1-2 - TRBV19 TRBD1 TGTGCCAGTAGCCTACCGGGAGGGGGCGCCGGTGGCTACACCTTC CASSLPGGGAGGYTF
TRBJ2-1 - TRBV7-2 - TGTGCCAGCAGCCCTCCCCTTGATGAGCAGTTCTTC CASSPPLDEQFF
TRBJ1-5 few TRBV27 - TGTGCCAGCAGTTTAAACAGGGATCGCAATCAGCCCCAGCATTTT CASSLNRDRNQPQHF
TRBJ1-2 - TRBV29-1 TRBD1 TGCAGCGCCGTAGGGACAGGGAACTATGGCTACACCTTC CSAVGTGNYGYTF
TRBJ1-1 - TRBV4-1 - TGCGCCAGCAGCCAAGTTGTGGGGCCACTGGGGACTGAAGCTTTCTTT CASSQVVGPLGTEAFF
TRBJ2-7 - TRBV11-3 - TGTGCCAGCAGCCGAACCTGGCAACCAAAACCCTACGAGCAGTACTTC CASSRTWQPKPYEQYF
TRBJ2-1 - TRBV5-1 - TGCGCCAGCAGCTTGGCAGGGGCGGTCTACAATGAGCAGTTCTTC CASSLAGAVYNEQFF
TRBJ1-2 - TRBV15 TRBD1 TGTGCCACCAGCAGAGAGGGACAGGGGGAAGGCTACACCTTC CATSREGQGEGYTF
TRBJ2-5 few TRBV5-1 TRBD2 TGCGCCAGCAGCCTCGGGACTAGCACTGGGGAGACCCAGTACTTC CASSLGTSTGETQYF
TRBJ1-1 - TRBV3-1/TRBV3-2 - TGTGCCAGCAGCTACACAGGTCCGAACACTGAAGCTTTCTTT CASSYTGPNTEAFF
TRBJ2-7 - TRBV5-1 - TGCGCCAGCAGCAACGGAGCGGGTAACGAGCAGTACTTC CASSNGAGNEQYF
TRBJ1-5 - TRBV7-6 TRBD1 TGTGCCAGCAGCGAGACAGGGGGGAGTTTTCAGCCCCAGCATTTT CASSETGGSFQPQHF
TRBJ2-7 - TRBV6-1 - TGTGCCAGCAGTGAAGTGCAGGGCTTAACCTACGAGCAGTACTTC CASSEVQGLTYEQYF
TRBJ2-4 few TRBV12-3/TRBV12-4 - TGTGCCAGCAGTTCCGAGGCGAACATTCAGTACTTC CASSSEANIQYF
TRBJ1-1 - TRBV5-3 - TGTGCCAGAAGCCTCAAACGGCAGGGGATGAACACTGAAGCTTTCTTT CARSLKRQGMNTEAFF
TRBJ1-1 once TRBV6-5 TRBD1 TGTGCCAGCAGCCCGACAGGGGAGGGCACTGAAGCTTTCTTT CASSPTGEGTEAFF
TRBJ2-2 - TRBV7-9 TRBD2 TGTGCCAGCAGCCTAGCGGGAGCTGGGGAGCTGTTTTTT CASSLAGAGELFF
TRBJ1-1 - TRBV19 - TGTGCCAGTAGTATTGGGGGGGCGAGGACTGAAGCTTTCTTT CASSIGGARTEAFF
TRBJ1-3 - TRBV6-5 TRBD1 TGTGCCAGCATCCCCCGGGACAGCTTTGGAAACACCATATATTTT CASIPRDSFGNTIYF
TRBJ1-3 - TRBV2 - TGTGCCAGCAGTGAACGCCAGACTGGAAACACCATATATTTT CASSERQTGNTIYF
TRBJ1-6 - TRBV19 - TGTGCCAGTAGGAAACAGGACGGCAGCTCCTATAATTCACCCCTCCACTTT CASRKQDGSSYNSPLHF
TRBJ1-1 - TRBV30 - TGTGCCTGGATTCCAAGAGAGAACACTGAAGCTTTCTTT CAWIPRENTEAFF
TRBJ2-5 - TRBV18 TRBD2 TGTGCCTCCGGGGGGGAGACCCAGTACTTC CASGGETQYF
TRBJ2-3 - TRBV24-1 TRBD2 TGTGCCACCAGGGGTCTAGCGGGAGGCGACACAGATACGCAGTATTTT CATRGLAGGDTDTQYF
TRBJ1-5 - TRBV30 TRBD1 TGTGCCTGGAGTGTACTGGGACAGAGGAATCAGCCCCAGCATTTT CAWSVLGQRNQPQHF
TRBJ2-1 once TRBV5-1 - TGCGCCAGCAGCTTGGAGGGGAGAGGGGGAAATGAGCAGTTCTTC CASSLEGRGGNEQFF
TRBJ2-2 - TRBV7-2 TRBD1 TGTGCCAGCAAGGACAGGAGCCGGGCCGGGGAGCTGTTTTTT CASKDRSRAGELFF
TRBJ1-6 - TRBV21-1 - TGTGCCAGCAGCAAAGACAAGAAATACAATTCACCCCTCCACTTT CASSKDKKYNSPLHF
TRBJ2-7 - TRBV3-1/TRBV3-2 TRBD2 TGTGCCAGCAGCAATAGCGGGAGGTTGTCCTACGAGCAGTACTTC CASSNSGRLSYEQYF